This TCR beta chain was sequenced in a study of blood T cell repertoires in COVID-19. Only in-frame clones appear in the TCRdb table, and some are missing; sequencing was by immunoSEQ multiplex PCR. The table lists approximately 190,000 clones, 80% of them singletons. Looked up from germline, CDR1 is MRHNA and CDR2 is SNTAGT. The CDR3 spans 14 residues. The germline V and J ends were trimmed by 5 bases and 0 bases, with 11 bases remaining between them. This sequence originates from a man between 60 and 70 years old with acute or convalescent COVID-19. The chain uses TRBV6-4 and TRBJ2-7; TRBD2 is a possible D gene (5 bases). The sequencing sample was made of peripheral blood. The CDR3 nucleotides read TGTGCCAGCAGTTACAAAACTAGCTCCTACGAGCAGTACTTC. Amino acids: CASSYKTSSYEQYF.